These 2 T cell receptor beta chains came from one sample sequenced in a study of blood T cell repertoires in COVID-19. The table came from immunoSEQ multiplex PCR; TCRdb's copy has only in-frame clones and leaves some out. Among about 45,000 clones, more than 75% were seen once, and the ten largest hold roughly 20%. Sample: peripheral blood. These receptor sequences come from a man aged 65 to 85 with acute or convalescent COVID-19.

V and J are TRBV6-2 or TRBV6-3 and TRBJ1-6; 8 bases align to TRBD1. Germline V gene lookup returns CDR1 MNHEY and CDR2 SVGEGT. The CDR3 extends over 16 amino acids. The V and J ends lost 2 bases and 8 bases, in that order; junction bases with no gene match: 8. CDR3 sequence reads: CASSYGGTGRDSPLHF. CDR3 bases: TGTGCCAGCAGTTACGGAGGGACAGGAAGGGATTCACCCCTCCACTTT.

This chain links TRBV28 with TRBJ1-3; D call uncertain. This CDR3 contains 15 residues. Per the germline V gene, CDR1 is MDHEN and CDR2 is SYDVKM. With 5 bases removed from V and 0 bases from J, the gap between germline ends came to 11 bases. The CDR3 reads CASSPQVNSGNTIYF. CDR3 in DNA: TGTGCCAGCAGTCCCCAGGTTAACTCTGGAAACACCATATATTTT.